The 21 T cell receptor beta chains listed next were all sequenced from one sample in a study of shared clonotypes between healthy human individuals. Clones were sequenced by immunoSEQ multiplex PCR, and TCRdb holds only the in-frame ones, with some missing. The data hold approximately 500,000 clones, with 90% to 97% observed a single time. Sequencing input: naive CD4+ T cells sorted from blood. Subset described: CD45RA+ positively selected. Every receptor here comes from a woman younger than 45 in good health.

V and J are TRBV7-4 and TRBJ2-7, with TRBD2 matching over 12 bases. Trimming cost V 5 bases and J 4 bases; bases outside gene matches: 3. The germline V gene has CDR1 SGHVT and CDR2 SQSDAQ. The CDR3 has 14 amino acids. The chain's CDR3 is CASSRLAGAYEQYF. CDR3 in DNA: TGTGCCAGCAGCCGACTAGCGGGAGCGTACGAGCAGTACTTC.

For this clone: At the DNA level, this CDR3 is encoded by other sequences in the same sample as well. This chain connects TRBV28 to TRBJ1-4, with D maybe TRBD1 (6 bases). Germline-derived CDR1 and CDR2 are MDHEN and SYDVKM. The CDR3 covers 14 residues. V lost 3 bases, J lost 4 bases, and 9 bases lay in between. The CDR3 is CASSLDRVNEKLFF. The CDR3 DNA follows: TGTGCCAGCAGTTTGGACAGAGTTAATGAAAAACTGTTTTTT.

This sequence joins TRBV18 and TRBJ2-7, with 9 bases lining up with TRBD2. The CDR3 has 14 amino acids. J was trimmed by 6 bases and V by 3 bases; bases with no gene match: 6. Germline V gives CDR1 KGHSH, CDR2 LQKENI. The CDR3 protein is CASSPTGTSSEQYF. The CDR3 DNA reads as TGTGCCAGCTCACCGACCGGGACTAGCTCCGAGCAGTACTTC.

This chain connects TRBV2 to TRBJ2-5; the match to TRBD2 covers 13 bases. This CDR3 contains 12 residues. Germline trimming cut 4 bases from V and 12 bases from J; bases unmatched to any gene: 2. Germline V gene lookup returns CDR1 SNHLY and CDR2 FYNNEI. CDR3 sequence (DNA): TGTGCCAGCAGTGGAGGACTAGCGGGGGAGTACTTC. Translating gives CASSGGLAGEYF.

V usage is TRBV27 and J usage is TRBJ1-1; TRBD1 is a possible D gene (5 bases). Trimming took off 2 bases at V and 1 base at J, with 8 bases between the two ends. The germline gives CDR1 MNHEY, CDR2 SMNVEV (reference sequence). CDR3 length equals 14 residues. CDR3 sequence (DNA): TGTGCCAGCAGTTTAGGGGCAGCGAACACTGAAGCTTTCTTT. It translates to CASSLGAANTEAFF.

The chain uses TRBV7-9 and TRBJ2-1; D is unresolved. Trimming removed 1 base at V and 6 bases at J, with 13 bases between. Per germline, CDR1 SEHNR and CDR2 FQNEAQ (reference sequence). The CDR3 length is 15 residues. CDR3 residues: CASSLGSLPVNEQFF. The CDR3 DNA reads as TGTGCCAGCAGCTTAGGGTCGCTACCGGTCAATGAGCAGTTCTTC.

The chain employs TRBV11-3 and TRBJ1-1; D gene uncertain. CDR3 length equals 12 residues. Germline V gives CDR1 SGHNT, CDR2 YENEEA. Trimming took 3 bases from V and 3 from J, leaving 5 bases between them. The CDR3 loop is CASSLRDTEAFF. The CDR3 bases are TGTGCCAGCAGCTTGAGGGACACTGAAGCTTTCTTT. Using reference TRBV11-3 and TRBJ1-1 for the parts outside the CDR3, the full variable domain is EAGVVQSPRYKIIEKKQPVAFWCNPISGHNTLYWYLQNLGQGPELLIRYENEEAVDDSQLPKDRFSAERLKGVDSTLKIQPAELGDSAVYLCASSLRDTEAFFGQGTRLTVV.

This chain uses TRBV11-2 with TRBJ2-2, with a possible D match to TRBD2 (5 bases). Trimming shortened V by 6 bases and J by 2 bases, and 10 bases separated the two germline ends. Germline lookup yields CDR1 SGHAT and CDR2 FQNNGV. The CDR3 sequence is 14 residues long. This CDR3 reads CASSRSGNTGELFF. As DNA, the CDR3 is TGTGCCAGCAGTAGAAGCGGTAACACCGGGGAGCTGTTTTTT.

V is TRBV7-8 and J is TRBJ2-5; D remains unclear. V lost 5 bases and J 5 bases, leaving 15 bases between the germline ends. Germline-derived CDR1 and CDR2 are SGHVS and FQNEAQ. The CDR3 length is 14 residues. CDR3 bases: TGTGCCAGCAGCCGCTGGACGCCCCGGGAGACCCAGTACTTC. The encoded protein is CASSRWTPRETQYF.

The chain couples TRBV28 to TRBJ2-7, with D perhaps matching TRBD2 (6 bases). CDR3 length: 16 residues. Deletions cut 2 bases from V and 4 bases from J, with 18 bases between. Germline V gene lookup returns CDR1 MDHEN and CDR2 SYDVKM. The CDR3 loop reads CASSLGSAGLRYEQYF. Written as DNA, the CDR3 is TGTGCCAGCAGTTTAGGGTCTGCGGGGTTGCGGTACGAGCAGTACTTC.

The CDR3 DNA reads as TGTGCCAGCAGTGACTTGACTGGGAGGGGGGAGACCCAGTACTTC. This encodes CASSDLTGRGETQYF. The V gene is TRBV25-1, the J gene TRBJ2-5; D is possibly TRBD2 (7 bases). The CDR3 is made up of 15 amino acids. CDR1 is MGHDK and CDR2 is SYGVNS in the germline V gene. The germline V and J ends were trimmed by 3 bases and 5 bases, with 16 bases remaining between them.

J is TRBJ2-7 and V is TRBV5-4, with 14 bases lining up with TRBD2. J gave up 6 bases and V 4 bases, and 6 bases lay outside the gene matches. The CDR3 has 15 amino acids. Per the germline V gene, CDR1 is SGHNT and CDR2 is YYREEE (reference sequence). The CDR3 DNA is TGTGCCAGCAGCCCGGGGGGACTAGCGGGAGTCGAGCAGTACTTC. It yields the protein CASSPGGLAGVEQYF. Drawing the rest from reference TRBV5-4 and TRBJ2-7, the complete variable domain is ETGVTQSPTHLIKTRGQQVTLRCSSQSGHNTVSWYQQALGQGPQFIFQYYREEENGRGNFPPRFSGLQFPNYSSELNVNALELDDSALYLCASSPGGLAGVEQYFGPGTRLTVT.

This clone appeared a single time. The chain carries TRBV11-2 and TRBJ2-1, with D tentatively TRBD2 (5 bases). Germline CDR1 is SGHAT and CDR2 is FQNNGV. V was pared by 5 bases and J by 10 bases, with 18 bases between. The CDR3 covers 14 residues. This CDR3 reads CASSRPPGVFEQFF. CDR3 sequence (DNA): TGTGCCAGCAGCCGGCCCCCCGGGGTATTCGAGCAGTTCTTC.

The chain joins TRBV12-1 to TRBJ1-5; TRBD1 is the table's D call and was not checked against the DNA. TRBV12-1 represents a pseudogene. The CDR3 is 14 amino acids. CDR3 in DNA: TGTGCCAGCAGCTCAGGGGATAGCAATCAGCCCCAGCATTTT. As protein: CASSSGDSNQPQHF.

This chain uses TRBV27 with TRBJ2-1; no reliable D call. The CDR3 covers 15 residues. The V end was cut by 2 bases, the J end by 3 bases, with 11 bases between. Germline CDR1 reads MNHEY; CDR2 reads SMNVEV (reference sequence). CDR3 sequence: CASSLDGPYYNEQFF. The CDR3 DNA follows: TGTGCCAGCAGTTTAGACGGACCCTACTACAATGAGCAGTTCTTC.

J is TRBJ2-3 and V is TRBV4-1; the match to TRBD2 covers 9 bases. Looked up from germline, CDR1 is MGHRA and CDR2 is YSYEKL. The length of the CDR3 is 17 residues. V lost 4 bases and J lost 2; bases outside the gene matches: 10. Here the CDR3 DNA reads TGCGCCAGCAGCCCGATAGGGCTAGCGGGACACACAGATACGCAGTATTTT. Translating gives CASSPIGLAGHTDTQYF.

The rearrangement links TRBV30 to TRBJ2-5; D gene uncertain. There are 12 residues in the CDR3. CDR1 is GTSNPN and CDR2 is SVGIG in the germline V gene (reference sequence). V lost 1 base to trimming and J lost 5 bases, with 8 bases between them. CDR3 coding DNA: TGTGCCTGGAGTGACGGCCGGGAGACCCAGTACTTC. Translation: CAWSDGRETQYF.

This chain joins TRBV5-4 and TRBJ2-1, with D maybe TRBD2 (5 bases). CDR1 and CDR2 (germline): SGHNT, YYREEE (reference sequence). The CDR3 covers 15 residues. V was pared by 1 base and J by 5 bases, with 13 bases between. Written as DNA, the CDR3 is TGTGCCAGCAGCTTGTCGGGGTCTCGGCACAATGAGCAGTTCTTC. Protein product: CASSLSGSRHNEQFF.

V gene TRBV7-2 combines with J gene TRBJ1-1, with D uncertain. CDR3 length equals 15 residues. CDR1 is SGHTA and CDR2 is FQGNSA in the germline V gene. V was shortened by 1 base and J by 4 bases, with 13 bases between the two germline ends. Written as DNA, the CDR3 is TGTGCCAGCAGCTTAGTGCGGGGAAAAGGCACTGAAGCTTTCTTT. This sequence encodes CASSLVRGKGTEAFF.

V is TRBV27 and J is TRBJ2-7; 7 bases fit TRBD1. CDR1 is MNHEY and CDR2 is SMNVEV in the germline V gene (reference sequence). This CDR3 is 17 amino acids long. V was pared by 2 bases and J by 3 bases, with 13 bases of the junction left unmatched. CDR3 DNA sequence: TGTGCCAGCAGTTTACAAGGGGGCCCAGGCTATTTCTACGAGCAGTACTTC. The encoded protein is CASSLQGGPGYFYEQYF.

V usage is TRBV6-5 and J usage is TRBJ2-1, with TRBD1 identical over 11 bases. V dropped 2 bases and J dropped 7; count of bases not matched to a gene: 7. The germline CDR1 and CDR2 sequences are MNHEY and SVGAGI. This CDR3 is built from 16 residues. The CDR3 DNA reads as TGTGCCAGCAGTTACAAGAGGGACAGGGGGACGAATGAGCAGTTCTTC. Protein product: CASSYKRDRGTNEQFF.